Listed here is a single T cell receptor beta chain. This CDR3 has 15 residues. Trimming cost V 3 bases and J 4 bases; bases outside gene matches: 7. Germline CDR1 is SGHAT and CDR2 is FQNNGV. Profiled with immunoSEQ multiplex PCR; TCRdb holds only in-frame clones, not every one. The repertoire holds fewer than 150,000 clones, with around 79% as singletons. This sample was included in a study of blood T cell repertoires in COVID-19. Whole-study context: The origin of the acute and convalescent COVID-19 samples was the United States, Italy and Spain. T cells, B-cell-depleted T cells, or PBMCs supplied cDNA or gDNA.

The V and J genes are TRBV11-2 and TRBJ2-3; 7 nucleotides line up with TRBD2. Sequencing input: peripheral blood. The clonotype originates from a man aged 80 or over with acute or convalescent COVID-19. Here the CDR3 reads CASSLLRGTPDTQYF. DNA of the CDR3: TGTGCCAGCAGCTTGTTGCGGGGGACCCCAGATACGCAGTATTTT.